This record looks at one T cell receptor (beta chain) sequence and its context. Its antigen has not been determined. No much larger clone is present one base from it, and per-base qualities are unavailable. CDR1 is given as MDHEN and CDR2 as SYDVKM, both from the germline V gene. Trimming at the junction amounts to 5 bases on V and 6 bases on J, and the germline ends lie 20 bases apart. The CDR3 sequence holds 15 residues, the cysteine and phenylalanine included. The DNA shown is the 45-base CDR3, in frame from base 1. In this study, focal radiation therapy paired with CTLA-4 blockade (ipilimumab) was tested in patients who had chemo-refractory metastatic non-small-cell lung cancer. The data belong to a study of radiotherapy plus CTLA-4 blockade in lung cancer (dated by TCRdb to 2017 to 2018). Background on the whole study: Among the enrolled patients, approximately 18% had an objective response, and less than 40% reached disease control. Broad study findings and their caveats: After treatment with radiotherapy and ipilimumab, TCR clones that came from tumors expanded in the peripheral blood. Increased serum interferon-beta after radiation, together with early dynamic changes in blood T cell clones, were reported to be the strongest predictors of response.

The method behind the library was the immunoSEQ multiplex PCR assay. TCRdb provides this immuneACCESS table in a form limited to in-frame rearrangements. Some clones are lacking; in checked studies, under half of them reflect an unresolved V gene, and why the rest are absent is not known. The sample table shows 83,000 or so clones, and about four fifths are seen once. The leading ten clones occupy 0.75% to 1% of the sample. This specimen consisted of peripheral blood, obtained from a patient treated with radiotherapy plus ipilimumab. Here the chain combines TRBV28 and TRBJ2-7; TRBD2 might be the D gene, on 5 matching bases. This receptor was obtained from a human donor with non-small cell lung cancer who had stable disease on radiotherapy plus ipilimumab. The DNA is as follows: TGTGCCAGCAGTCCCCCCGGGCGGGCGGGTAGCGAGCAGTACTTC. Translated, it gives CASSPPGRAGSEQYF.